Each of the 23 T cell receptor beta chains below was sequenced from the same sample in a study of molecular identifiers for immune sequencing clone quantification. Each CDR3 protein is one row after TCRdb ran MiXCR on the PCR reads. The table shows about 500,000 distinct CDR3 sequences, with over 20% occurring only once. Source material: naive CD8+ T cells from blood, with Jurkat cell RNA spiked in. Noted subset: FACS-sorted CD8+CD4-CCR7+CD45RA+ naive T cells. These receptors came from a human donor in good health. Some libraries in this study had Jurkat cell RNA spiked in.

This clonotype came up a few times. The CDR3 nucleotides read TGTGCCACCAGTGATTTGGCAGGGGGCAGTGACACCGGGGAGCTGTTTTTT. Translating it yields CATSDLAGGSDTGELFF. This chain joins TRBV24-1 and TRBJ2-2; 8 bases map to TRBD1. Trimming took 0 bases from V and 3 from J; bases not matched to a gene: 5. There are 17 residues in the CDR3. CDR1 and CDR2 (germline): KGHDR, SFDVKD.

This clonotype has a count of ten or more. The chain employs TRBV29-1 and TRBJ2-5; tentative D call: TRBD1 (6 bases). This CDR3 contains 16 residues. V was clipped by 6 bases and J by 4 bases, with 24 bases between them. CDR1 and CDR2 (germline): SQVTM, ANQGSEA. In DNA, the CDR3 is TGCAGCGTCCGGGGAAAACATAGGACAGCAGGAGAGACCCAGTACTTC. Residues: CSVRGKHRTAGETQYF.

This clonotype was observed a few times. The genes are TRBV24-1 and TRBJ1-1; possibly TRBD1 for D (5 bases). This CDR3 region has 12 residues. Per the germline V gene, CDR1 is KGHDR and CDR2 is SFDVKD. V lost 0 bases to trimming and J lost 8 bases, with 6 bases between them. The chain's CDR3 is CATSDLTGEAFF. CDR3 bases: TGTGCCACCAGTGATTTGACAGGAGAAGCTTTCTTT.

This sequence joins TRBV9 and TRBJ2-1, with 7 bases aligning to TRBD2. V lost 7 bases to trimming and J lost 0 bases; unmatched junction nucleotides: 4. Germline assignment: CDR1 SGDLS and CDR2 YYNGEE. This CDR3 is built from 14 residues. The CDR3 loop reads CASGAGDSYNEQFF. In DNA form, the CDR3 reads TGTGCCAGCGGGGCGGGGGACTCCTACAATGAGCAGTTCTTC.

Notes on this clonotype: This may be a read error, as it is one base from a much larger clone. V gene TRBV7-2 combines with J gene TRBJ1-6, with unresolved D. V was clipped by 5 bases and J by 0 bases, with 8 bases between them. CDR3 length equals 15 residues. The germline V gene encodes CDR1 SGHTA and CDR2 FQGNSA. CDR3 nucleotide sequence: TGTGCCAGCAGCCCCGGGATCTCCTATAATTCACCCCTCCACTTT. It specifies CASSPGISYNSPLHF.

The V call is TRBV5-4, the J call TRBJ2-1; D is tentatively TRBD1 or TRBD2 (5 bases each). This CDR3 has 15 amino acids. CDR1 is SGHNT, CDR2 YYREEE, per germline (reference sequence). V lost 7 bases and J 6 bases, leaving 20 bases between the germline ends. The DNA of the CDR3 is TGTGCCAGCTGCTCCCTCACCGGGGCCAGCAATGAGCAGTTCTTC. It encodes CASCSLTGASNEQFF.

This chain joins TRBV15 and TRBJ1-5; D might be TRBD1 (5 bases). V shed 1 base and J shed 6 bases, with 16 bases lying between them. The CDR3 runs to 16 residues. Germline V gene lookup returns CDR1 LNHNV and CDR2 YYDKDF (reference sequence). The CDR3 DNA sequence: TGTGCCACCAGCAGAGTCGGACACTTGGCCCGTCAGCCCCAGCATTTT. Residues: CATSRVGHLARQPQHF.

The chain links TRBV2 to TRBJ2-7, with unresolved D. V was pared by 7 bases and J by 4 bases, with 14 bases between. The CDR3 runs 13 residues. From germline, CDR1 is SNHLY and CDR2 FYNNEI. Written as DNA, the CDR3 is TGTGCCAGCACCGAGAATAAATGGTACGAGCAGTACTTC. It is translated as CASTENKWYEQYF.

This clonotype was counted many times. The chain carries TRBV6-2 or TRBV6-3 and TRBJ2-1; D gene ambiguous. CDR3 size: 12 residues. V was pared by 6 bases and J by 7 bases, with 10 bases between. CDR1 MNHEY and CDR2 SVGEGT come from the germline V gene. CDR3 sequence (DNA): TGTGCCAGCAGCTACCCCCGTAATGAGCAGTTCTTC. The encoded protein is CASSYPRNEQFF.

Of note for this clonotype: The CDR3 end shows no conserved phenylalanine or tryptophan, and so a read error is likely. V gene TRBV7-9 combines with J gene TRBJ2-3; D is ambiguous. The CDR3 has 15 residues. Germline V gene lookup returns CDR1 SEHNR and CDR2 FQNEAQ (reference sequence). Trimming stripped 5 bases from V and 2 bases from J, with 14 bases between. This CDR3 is CASSDGFRVTDTQYL. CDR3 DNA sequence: TGTGCCAGCAGCGACGGTTTTAGGGTCACAGATACGCAGTATTTA.

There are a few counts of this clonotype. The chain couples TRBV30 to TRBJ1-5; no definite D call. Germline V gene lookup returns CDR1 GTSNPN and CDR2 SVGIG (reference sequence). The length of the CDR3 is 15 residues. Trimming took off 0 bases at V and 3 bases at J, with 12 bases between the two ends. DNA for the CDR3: TGTGCCTGGAGTGTAACGGGGAGCGCCAATCAGCCCCAGCATTTT. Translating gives CAWSVTGSANQPQHF.

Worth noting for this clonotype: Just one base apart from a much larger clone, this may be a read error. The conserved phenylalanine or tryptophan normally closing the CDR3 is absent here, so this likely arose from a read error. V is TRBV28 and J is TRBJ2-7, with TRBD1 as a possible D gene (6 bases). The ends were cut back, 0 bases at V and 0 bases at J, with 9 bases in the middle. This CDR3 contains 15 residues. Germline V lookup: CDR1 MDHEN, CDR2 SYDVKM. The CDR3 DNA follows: TGTGCCAGCAGTTTATGGGGGGCTAACTCCTACGAGCAGTACTCC. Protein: CASSLWGANSYEQYS.

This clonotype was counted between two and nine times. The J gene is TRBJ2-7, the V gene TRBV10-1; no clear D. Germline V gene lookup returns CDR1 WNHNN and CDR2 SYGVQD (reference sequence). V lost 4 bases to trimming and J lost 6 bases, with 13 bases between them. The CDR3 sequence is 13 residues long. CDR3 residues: CASSGMGNGEQYF. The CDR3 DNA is TGCGCCAGCAGTGGAATGGGGAATGGCGAGCAGTACTTC.

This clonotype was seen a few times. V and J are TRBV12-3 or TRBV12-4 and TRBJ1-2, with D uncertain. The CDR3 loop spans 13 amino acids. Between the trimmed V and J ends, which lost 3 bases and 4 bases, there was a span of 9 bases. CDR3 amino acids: CASSFSGFYGYTF. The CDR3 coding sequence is TGTGCCAGCAGTTTTTCGGGGTTCTATGGCTACACCTTC.

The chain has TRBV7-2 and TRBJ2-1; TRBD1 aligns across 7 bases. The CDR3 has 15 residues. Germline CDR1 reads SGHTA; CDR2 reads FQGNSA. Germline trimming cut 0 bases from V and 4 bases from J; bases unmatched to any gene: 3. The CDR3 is CASSLAGQPYNEQFF. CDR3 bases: TGTGCCAGCAGCTTAGCGGGACAGCCTTACAATGAGCAGTTCTTC.

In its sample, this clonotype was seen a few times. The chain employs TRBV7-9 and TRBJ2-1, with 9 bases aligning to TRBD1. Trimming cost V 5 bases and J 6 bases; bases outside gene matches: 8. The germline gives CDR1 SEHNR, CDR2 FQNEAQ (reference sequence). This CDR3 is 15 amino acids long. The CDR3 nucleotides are TGTGCCAGCAGCCGTCCCGGGACAGGGAGCAATGAGCAGTTCTTC. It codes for CASSRPGTGSNEQFF.

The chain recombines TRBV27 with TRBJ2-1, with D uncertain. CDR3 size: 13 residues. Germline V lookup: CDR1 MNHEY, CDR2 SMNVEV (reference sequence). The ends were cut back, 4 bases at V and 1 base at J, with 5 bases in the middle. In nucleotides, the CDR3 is TGTGCCAGCAGTTACGGTTCCTACAATGAGCAGTTCTTC. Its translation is CASSYGSYNEQFF.

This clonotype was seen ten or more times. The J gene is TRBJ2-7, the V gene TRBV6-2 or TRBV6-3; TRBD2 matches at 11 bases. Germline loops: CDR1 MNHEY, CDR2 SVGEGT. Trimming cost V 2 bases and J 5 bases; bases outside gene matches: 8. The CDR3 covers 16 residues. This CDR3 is CASSYVTSGGKDEQYF. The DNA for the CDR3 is TGTGCCAGCAGTTACGTTACTAGCGGGGGCAAGGACGAGCAGTACTTC.

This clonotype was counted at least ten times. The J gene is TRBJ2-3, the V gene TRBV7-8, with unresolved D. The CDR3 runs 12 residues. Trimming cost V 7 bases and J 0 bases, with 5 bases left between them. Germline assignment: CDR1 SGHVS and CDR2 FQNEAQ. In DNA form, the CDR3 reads TGTGCCAGCACCCACAGCACAGATACGCAGTATTTT. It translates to CASTHSTDTQYF.

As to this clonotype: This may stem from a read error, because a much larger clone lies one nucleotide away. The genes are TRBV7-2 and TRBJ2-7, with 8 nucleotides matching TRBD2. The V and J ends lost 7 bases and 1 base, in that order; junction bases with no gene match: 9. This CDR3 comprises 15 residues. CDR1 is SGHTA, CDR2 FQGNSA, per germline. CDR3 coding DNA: TGTGCCAGCAACTTCGCGGGGGGCCCATCCTACGAGCAGTACTTC. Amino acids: CASNFAGGPSYEQYF. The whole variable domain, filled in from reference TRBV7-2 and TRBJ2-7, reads GAGVSQSPSNKVTEKGKDVELRCDPISGHTALYWYRQSLGQGLEFLIYFQGNSAPDKSGLPSDRFSAERTGGSVSTLTIQRTQQEDSAVYLCASNFAGGPSYEQYFGPGTRLTVT.

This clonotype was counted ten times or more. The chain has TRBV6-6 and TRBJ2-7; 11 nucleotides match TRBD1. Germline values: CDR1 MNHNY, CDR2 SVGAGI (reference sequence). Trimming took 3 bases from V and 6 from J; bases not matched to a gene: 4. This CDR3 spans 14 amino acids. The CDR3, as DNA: TGTGCCAGCAGTTATTCCGGGACAGGGGGCGAGCAGTACTTC. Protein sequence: CASSYSGTGGEQYF.

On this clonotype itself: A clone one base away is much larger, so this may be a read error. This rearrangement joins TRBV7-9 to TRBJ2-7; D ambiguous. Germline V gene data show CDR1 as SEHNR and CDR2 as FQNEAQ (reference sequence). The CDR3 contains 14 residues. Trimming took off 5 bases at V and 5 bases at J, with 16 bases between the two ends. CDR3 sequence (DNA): TGTGCCAGCAGCCCCGAGACGAATTTCCACGAGCAGTACTTC. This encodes CASSPETNFHEQYF.

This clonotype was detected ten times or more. CDR3 region: CASSADRMNTEAFF. CDR3 nucleotides: TGTGCCAGCAGCGCCGACAGGATGAACACTGAAGCTTTCTTT. The chain uses TRBV7-2 and TRBJ1-1; possible D gene TRBD1, 6 bases. Germline lookup yields CDR1 SGHTA and CDR2 FQGNSA. The CDR3 is made up of 14 amino acids. V lost 5 bases and J 0 bases, leaving 10 bases between the germline ends.